This is a list of T cell receptor beta chains from one sample in a study of shared clonotypes between healthy human individuals. TCRdb's copy holds only in-frame clones and misses some; the assay was immunoSEQ multiplex PCR. The repertoire holds 950,000 to 1,200,000 clones, 70% to 80% seen once, with approximately 0.9% in the top ten. The sample comprised memory CD4+ T cells from PBMCs. The receptors were sampled from a man between 18 and 29 years old in good health. Some clones in this sample may be carry-over from other donors' samples. The CDR3 runs from the conserved cysteine through the conserved F or W. D genes are given only for firm matches.

D | V | CDR3
- | TRBV20-1 | CSAKMGQPQHF
TRBD2 | TRBV18 | CASSPRIRTSGRGGQETQYF
TRBD2 | TRBV7-3 | CASRSNSGTSGWTNEQFF
TRBD1 | TRBV28 | CASSSPGTGDEKLFF
- | TRBV7-2 | CASSPGVGNTIYF
- | TRBV27 | CASSGGPNYGYTF
- | TRBV28 | CASSQGRRNYGYTF
- | TRBV2 | CASSEISRTEAFF
TRBD1 | TRBV7-9 | CASSQGQGAHEQYF
- | TRBV9 | CASSPSTTRGIYNEQFF
- | TRBV2 | CASFEQGFGTEAFF
- | TRBV27 | CASSRRPERVGPNEQFF
- | TRBV6-1 | CASSVDRNEAFF
TRBD1 | TRBV5-1 | CASSGDRGLVAEAFF
TRBD1 | TRBV2 | CASTTGGGGYTF
- | TRBV6-5 | CASSYSRGNYEQYF
- | TRBV11-2 | CASREIKNTEAFF
TRBD2 | TRBV9 | CASSASLAGAETQYF
TRBD2 | TRBV4-1 | CASSQGTSGVYEQYF
TRBD2 | TRBV7-2 | CASSLARAGGTYNEQFF
- | TRBV5-5 | CASSSRGEKLFF
TRBD1 | TRBV30 | CAQSTGASSGNTIYF
TRBD1 | TRBV19 | CASSIDRGRYEQYF
- | TRBV7-3 | CASSLRRDSTNEQFF
- | TRBV28 | CASSLQGFIYF
TRBD2 | TRBV10-3 | CAISRTSGSFEQYF
- | TRBV5-1 | CASSLLQGPYEQYF
- | TRBV7-3 | CASSLIAGTYNEQFF
- | TRBV12-5 | CASGPGTGWGEQFF
- | TRBV5-1 | CASSLSPGVRVDEQFF
- | TRBV5-4 | CASSLKTGLLEQYF
- | TRBV7-2 | CASSLNRMETQYF
- | TRBV6-5 | CASSDTGPLQPQHF
- | TRBV6-1 | CASTEGGTYEQYF
- | TRBV11-3 | CASSLVRGIKLFF
- | TRBV2 | CASTTSLETQYF
- | TRBV30 | CAWTTPAQSPLHF
TRBD1 | TRBV6-5 | CASSSRQGIGQPQHF
TRBD2 | TRBV4-2 | CASSQGAGSGETQYF
- | TRBV5-6 | CASSSGVFGGNTIYF
TRBD2 | TRBV6-1 | CASLSGLAGQETQYF
- | TRBV5-1 | CASSLAWPETNEKLFF